The sequence of this T cell receptor beta chain was determined in a study of blood T cells in healthy people across ages. Broader study findings: The unknown donor CMV status may have confounded expanded clonotype changes. PBMCs went unsorted, and a conclusive naive versus antigen-experienced comparison was therefore prevented.

The CDR3 has 15 amino acids. Donors gave approximately 9.9 milliliters of peripheral blood apiece. Combining a sample-barcoded 5' primer with a J-beta primer mix, a second PCR ran for about 7 to 12 cycles. A single record per CDR3 protein comes from TCRdb applying MiXCR to the 5' RACE reads. This table holds some 750,000 distinct CDR3 sequences, 20% to 25% found once. There are a few counts of this clonotype. Its specificity is unknown. The sequence derives from a man aged 70 or older in good health. The specimen sequenced was blood. The V call is TRBV12-3 or TRBV12-4, the J call TRBJ2-1; 7 positions agree with TRBD1. Gene TRBJ2-7 matches the end of the DNA better, so the J call may be wrong. The CDR3 coding sequence is TGTGCCAGCAGTGGAGAGACAGGGTTGGGCTACGAGCAGTACTTC. Its protein product is CASSGETGLGYEQYF.